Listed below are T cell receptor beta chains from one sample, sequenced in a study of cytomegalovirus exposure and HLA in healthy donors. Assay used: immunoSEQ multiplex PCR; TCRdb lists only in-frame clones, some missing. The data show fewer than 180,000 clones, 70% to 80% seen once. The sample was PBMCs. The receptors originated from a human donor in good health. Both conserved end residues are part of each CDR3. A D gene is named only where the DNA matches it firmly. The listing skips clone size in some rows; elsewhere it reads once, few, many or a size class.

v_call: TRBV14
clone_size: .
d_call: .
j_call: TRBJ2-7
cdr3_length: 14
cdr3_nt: TGTGCCAGCAGCCAAGCAGGGAGGCGTTTCGAGCAGTACTTC
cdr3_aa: CASSQAGRRFEQYF

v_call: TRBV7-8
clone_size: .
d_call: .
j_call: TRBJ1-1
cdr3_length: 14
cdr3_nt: TGTGCCAGCAGCTTACTCCAGGTGAACACTGAAGCTTTCTTT
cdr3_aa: CASSLLQVNTEAFF

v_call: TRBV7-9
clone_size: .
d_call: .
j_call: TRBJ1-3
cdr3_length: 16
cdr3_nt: TGTGCCAGCAGCCGCTCGTTGGCCTCCTCTGGAAACACCATATATTTT
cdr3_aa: CASSRSLASSGNTIYF

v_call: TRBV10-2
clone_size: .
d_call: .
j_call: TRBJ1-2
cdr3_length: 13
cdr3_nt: TGCGCCAGCTCTTATCGGGATGTCGAGGGCTACACCTTC
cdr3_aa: CASSYRDVEGYTF

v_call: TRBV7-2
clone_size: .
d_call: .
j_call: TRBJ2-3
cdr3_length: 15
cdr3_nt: TGTGCCAGCAGCTTAGGGCGATCCGGGATAGATACGCAGTATTTT
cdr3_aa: CASSLGRSGIDTQYF

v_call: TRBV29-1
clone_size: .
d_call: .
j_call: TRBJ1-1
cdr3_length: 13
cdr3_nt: TGCAGCGTTAAGGAGAGAATGAACACTGAAGCTTTCTTT
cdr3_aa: CSVKERMNTEAFF

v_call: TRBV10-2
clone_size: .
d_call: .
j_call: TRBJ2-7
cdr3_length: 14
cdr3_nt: TGCGCCAGCAGTGAGTACAGGGTGTCCTACGAGCAGTACTTC
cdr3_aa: CASSEYRVSYEQYF

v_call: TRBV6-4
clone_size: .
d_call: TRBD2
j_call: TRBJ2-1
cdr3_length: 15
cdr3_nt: TGTGCCAGCAGTGTCGGGACTAGCGGACTCAATGAGCAGTTCTTC
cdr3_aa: CASSVGTSGLNEQFF

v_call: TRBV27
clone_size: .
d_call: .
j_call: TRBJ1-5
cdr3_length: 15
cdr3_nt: TGTGCCAGCAGTTTAGGAGGGTATTCCAATCAGCCCCAGCATTTT
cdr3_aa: CASSLGGYSNQPQHF

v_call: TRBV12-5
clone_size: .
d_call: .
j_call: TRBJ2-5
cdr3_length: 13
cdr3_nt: TGTGCTAGTGGCTTCGGGGTGGTAGAGACCCAGTACTTC
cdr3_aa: CASGFGVVETQYF

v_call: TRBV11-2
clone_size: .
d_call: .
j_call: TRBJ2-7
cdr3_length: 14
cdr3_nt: TGTGCCAGCAGCTCTGACAGGAGCACCTACGAGCAGTACTTC
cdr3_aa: CASSSDRSTYEQYF

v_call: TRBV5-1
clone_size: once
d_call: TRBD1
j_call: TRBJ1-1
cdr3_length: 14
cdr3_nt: TGCGCCAGCAGCTCGGGGACAGGGAACACTGAAGCTTTCTTT
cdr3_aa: CASSSGTGNTEAFF

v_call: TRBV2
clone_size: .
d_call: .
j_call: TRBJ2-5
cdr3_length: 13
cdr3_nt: TGTGCCAGCATTAGGGACTTTCAAGAGACCCAGTACTTC
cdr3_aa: CASIRDFQETQYF

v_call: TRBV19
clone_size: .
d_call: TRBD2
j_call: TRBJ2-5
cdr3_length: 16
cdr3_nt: TGTGCCAGTAGTATTGGGGGAGCGGGGCTACAAGAGACCCAGTACTTC
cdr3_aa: CASSIGGAGLQETQYF

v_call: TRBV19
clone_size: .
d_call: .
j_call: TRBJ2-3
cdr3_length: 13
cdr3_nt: TGTGCCAGTAGTACGCGGTTGGGAGATACGCAGTATTTT
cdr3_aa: CASSTRLGDTQYF

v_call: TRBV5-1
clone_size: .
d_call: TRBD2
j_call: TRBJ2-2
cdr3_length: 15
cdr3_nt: TGCGCCAGCAGCTTGTATACTAGCGGGGTCGGGGAGCTGTTTTTT
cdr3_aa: CASSLYTSGVGELFF

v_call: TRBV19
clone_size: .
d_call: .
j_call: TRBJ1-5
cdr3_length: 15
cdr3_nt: TGTGCCAGTAGTATCCGGGACACGGCCCTAGGGCCCCAGCATTTT
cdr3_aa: CASSIRDTALGPQHF

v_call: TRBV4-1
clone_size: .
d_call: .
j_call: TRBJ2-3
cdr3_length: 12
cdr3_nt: TGCGCCAGCAGCCATATAGAGGGTACGCAGTATTTT
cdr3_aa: CASSHIEGTQYF

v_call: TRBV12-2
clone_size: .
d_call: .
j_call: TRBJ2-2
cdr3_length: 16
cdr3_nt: TGTGCAAGTCGCTTAGAAGCAGGGGGATCGACCGGGGAGCTGTTTTTT
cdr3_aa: CASRLEAGGSTGELFF

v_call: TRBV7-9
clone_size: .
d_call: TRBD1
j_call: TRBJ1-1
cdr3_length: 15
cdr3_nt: TGTTCCAGCAGCGTCTCAGGGGGCGCTGACACTGAAGCTTTCTTT
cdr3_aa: CSSSVSGGADTEAFF

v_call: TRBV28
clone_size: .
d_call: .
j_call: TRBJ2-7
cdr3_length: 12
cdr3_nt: TGTGCCAGCGGGGGCGGAATCTACGAGCAGTACTTC
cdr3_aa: CASGGGIYEQYF

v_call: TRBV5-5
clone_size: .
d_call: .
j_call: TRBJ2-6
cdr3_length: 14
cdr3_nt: TGTGCCAGCAGTGACATCTCTGGGGCCAACGTCCTGACTTTC
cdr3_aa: CASSDISGANVLTF

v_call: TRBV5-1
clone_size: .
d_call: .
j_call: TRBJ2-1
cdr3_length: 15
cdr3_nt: TGCGCCAGCAGCTTGGGGCGGCCCCCCTGGGATGAGCAGTTCTTC
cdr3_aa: CASSLGRPPWDEQFF

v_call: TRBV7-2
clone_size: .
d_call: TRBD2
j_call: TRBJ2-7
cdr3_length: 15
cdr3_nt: TGTGCCAGCAGCCGGGGGGGACTCACCTCCTACGAGCAGTACTTC
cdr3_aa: CASSRGGLTSYEQYF

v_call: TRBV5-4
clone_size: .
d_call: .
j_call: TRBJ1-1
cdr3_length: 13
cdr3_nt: TGTGCCAGCTCCTACGGTCAGAACACTGAAGCTTTCTTT
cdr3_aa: CASSYGQNTEAFF

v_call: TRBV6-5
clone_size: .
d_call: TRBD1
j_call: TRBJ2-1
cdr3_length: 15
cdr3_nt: TGTGCCAGCAGGGCACAGGGGGTACGGTACAATGAGCAGTTCTTC
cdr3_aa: CASRAQGVRYNEQFF

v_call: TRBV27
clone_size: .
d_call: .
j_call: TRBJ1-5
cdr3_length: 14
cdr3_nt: TGTGCCAGCAGTTACCTCTCAGGGGATCAGCCCCAGCATTTT
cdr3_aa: CASSYLSGDQPQHF

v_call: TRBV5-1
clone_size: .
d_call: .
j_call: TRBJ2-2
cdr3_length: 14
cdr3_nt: TGCGCCAGCAGCTTGGGGCCAACCACCGGGGAGCTGTTTTTT
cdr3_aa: CASSLGPTTGELFF

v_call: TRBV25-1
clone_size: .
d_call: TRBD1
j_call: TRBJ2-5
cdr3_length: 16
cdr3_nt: TGTGCCAGCAGTCTCGTGGGAACAGGGGTCCAAGAGACCCAGTACTTC
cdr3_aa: CASSLVGTGVQETQYF

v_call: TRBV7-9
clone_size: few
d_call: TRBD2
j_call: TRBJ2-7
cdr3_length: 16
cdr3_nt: TGTGCCAGCAGCTTAGGGCAGGTTAGCGGGAGGGCCGAGCAGTACTTC
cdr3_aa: CASSLGQVSGRAEQYF